A single sample gave rise to the 15 T cell receptor beta chains below, sequenced in a study of blood T cell repertoires in COVID-19. Clones were sequenced by immunoSEQ multiplex PCR, and TCRdb holds only the in-frame ones, with some missing. This sample has over 200,000 clones, with around 80% found just once. Sequencing was done on a sample of peripheral blood. All receptors derive from a man aged 35 to 55 with active or convalescent COVID-19.

This clone was observed a single time. V and J are TRBV7-8 and TRBJ2-2, with 13 nucleotides matching TRBD2. V was pared by 5 bases and J by 6 bases, with 6 bases of the junction left unmatched. This CDR3 has 16 residues. The V gene's germline CDR1 is SGHVS and CDR2 FQNEAQ. The CDR3 spells CASSPGLAGASGELFF. CDR3 nucleotide sequence: TGTGCCAGCAGCCCCGGACTAGCGGGAGCTTCCGGGGAGCTGTTTTTT.

DNA for the CDR3: TGCGCCAGCAGCCCCGAGCGGTATAGCAATCAGCCCCAGCATTTT. Protein: CASSPERYSNQPQHF. The chain uses TRBV4-1 and TRBJ1-5, with D unclear. V was clipped by 4 bases and J by 0 bases, with 10 bases between them. Germline V CDR1 and CDR2: MGHRA, YSYEKL. The CDR3 consists of 15 residues.

V gene TRBV19 combines with J gene TRBJ1-2; the match to TRBD1 covers 7 bases. Trimming cost V 3 bases and J 0 bases; bases outside gene matches: 13. CDR3 length: 18 amino acids. Germline CDR1 LNHDA, CDR2 SQIVND (reference sequence). CDR3: CASSIRIGRGVANYGYTF. The CDR3 bases are TGTGCCAGTAGTATTAGGATAGGCAGGGGGGTAGCTAACTATGGCTACACCTTC.

The count of this clone is one. The chain recombines TRBV6-5 with TRBJ1-2, with D perhaps matching TRBD1 (6 bases). With 6 bases removed from V and 5 bases from J, the gap between germline ends came to 13 bases. This CDR3 is built from 13 residues. The V gene's germline CDR1 is MNHEY and CDR2 SVGAGI. This CDR3 reads CASSPRGIYGYTF. The CDR3 DNA reads as TGTGCCAGCAGCCCCAGGGGAATATATGGCTACACCTTC.

V usage is TRBV6-4 and J usage is TRBJ2-1; 10 nucleotides align to TRBD2. The V and J ends lost 2 bases and 9 bases, in that order; junction bases with no gene match: 16. CDR1 is MRHNA, CDR2 SNTAGT, per germline. The CDR3 is made up of 18 amino acids. The CDR3, as DNA: TGTGCCAGCAGTGACAGTATGCTGGGACTAGCGACCCTCTCTGAGCAGTTCTTC. It specifies CASSDSMLGLATLSEQFF.

V usage is TRBV30 and J usage is TRBJ1-2; 7 bases line up with TRBD1. CDR1 and CDR2 (germline): GTSNPN, SVGIG (reference sequence). After removal of 5 bases from V and 4 bases from J, the junction contained 4 bases not matched to a gene. The CDR3 sequence is 12 residues long. CDR3 region: CAWPRQGYGYTF. CDR3 DNA sequence: TGTGCCTGGCCTAGACAGGGCTATGGCTACACCTTC. Full variable domain (rest looked up from reference TRBV30 and TRBJ1-2): SQTIHQWPATLVQPVGSPLSLECTVEGTSNPNLYWYRQAAGRGLQLLFYSVGIGQISSEVPQNLSASRPQDRQFILSSKKLLLSDSGFYLCAWPRQGYGYTFGSGTRLTVV.

The chain combines TRBV12-3 or TRBV12-4 with TRBJ1-2, with D tentatively TRBD1 (5 bases). The CDR3 is made up of 13 amino acids. V was pared by 8 bases and J by 4 bases, with 14 bases between. The CDR3 nucleotides read TGTGCCAGCGGAGCGACAGCCACCTATGGCTACACCTTC. Protein product: CASGATATYGYTF.

The chain has TRBV20-1 and TRBJ1-2; 8 positions agree with TRBD1. There are 16 residues in the CDR3. CDR1 is DFQATT, CDR2 SNEGSKA, per germline (reference sequence). With V trimmed by 3 bases and J by 0 bases, 9 bases remained unmatched. The CDR3 spells CSASGGTGPANYGYTF. For the CDR3, the DNA is TGCAGTGCTAGTGGGGGGACAGGCCCAGCTAACTATGGCTACACCTTC.

The V call is TRBV9, the J call TRBJ1-6; TRBD1 is a possible D gene (6 bases). The ends were cut back, 4 bases at V and 5 bases at J, with 10 bases in the middle. Per germline, CDR1 SGDLS and CDR2 YYNGEE. This CDR3 is built from 14 residues. CDR3 DNA sequence: TGTGCCAGCAGCACACAGGGAAATAATTCACCCCTCCACTTT. It is translated as CASSTQGNNSPLHF.

This clone occurred a few times. The chain is built from TRBV6-5 and TRBJ1-2; D is possibly TRBD1 (6 bases). The CDR3 covers 14 residues. From germline, CDR1 is MNHEY and CDR2 SVGAGI. Trimming pared 1 base from V and 4 bases from J, leaving 10 bases between. CDR3 loop: CASSYLGALYGYTF. In DNA, the CDR3 is TGTGCCAGCAGTTACTTGGGGGCTCTCTATGGCTACACCTTC.

The rearrangement links TRBV30 to TRBJ1-4, with a weak D call TRBD1 (5 bases). The CDR3 loop spans 16 amino acids. Trimming stripped 3 bases from V and 0 bases from J, with 14 bases between. Looked up from germline, CDR1 is GTSNPN and CDR2 is SVGIG (reference sequence). CDR3 coding DNA: TGTGCCTGGAGCCGTGGGCAGGGCCCAACTAATGAAAAACTGTTTTTT. This encodes CAWSRGQGPTNEKLFF.

The chain links TRBV6-5 to TRBJ1-5; tentatively, D is TRBD1 (6 bases). The CDR3 is made up of 15 amino acids. Germline CDR1 MNHEY, CDR2 SVGAGI. The ends were cut back, 5 bases at V and 1 base at J, with 12 bases in the middle. CDR3 sequence: CASSTDRWSNQPQHF. CDR3 nucleotide sequence: TGTGCCAGCAGTACCGACAGGTGGAGCAATCAGCCCCAGCATTTT.

This clone was counted ten times or more. V and J are TRBV7-8 and TRBJ2-5, with D possibly TRBD2 on 6 matching bases. The CDR3 runs 14 residues. The V gene's germline CDR1 is SGHVS and CDR2 FQNEAQ. V was pared by 2 bases and J by 2 bases, with 9 bases between. The CDR3 region is CASSLIGGQETQYF. The CDR3 coding sequence is TGTGCCAGCAGCTTAATTGGAGGGCAAGAGACCCAGTACTTC.

The gene calls are TRBV7-9 and TRBJ2-2; D possibly corresponds to TRBD2 (6 bases). The CDR3 runs 16 residues. Deletions cut 4 bases from V and 4 bases from J, with 16 bases between. Germline V gene data show CDR1 as SEHNR and CDR2 as FQNEAQ (reference sequence). In nucleotides, the CDR3 is TGTGCCAGCAGCTCCCTCCTCGGGGGAGTCACCGGGGAGCTGTTTTTT. It is translated as CASSSLLGGVTGELFF.

This clone was detected only once. The CDR3 region has the DNA TGTGCCAGCAGCGCTAGGGGGGGAGGCAACACTGAAGCTTTCTTT. As protein: CASSARGGGNTEAFF. The chain recombines TRBV9 with TRBJ1-1, with D tentatively TRBD1 (6 bases). In germline, CDR1 is SGDLS, CDR2 YYNGEE. V gave up 3 bases and J gave up 2 bases, with 14 bases separating them. The CDR3 totals 15 residues.